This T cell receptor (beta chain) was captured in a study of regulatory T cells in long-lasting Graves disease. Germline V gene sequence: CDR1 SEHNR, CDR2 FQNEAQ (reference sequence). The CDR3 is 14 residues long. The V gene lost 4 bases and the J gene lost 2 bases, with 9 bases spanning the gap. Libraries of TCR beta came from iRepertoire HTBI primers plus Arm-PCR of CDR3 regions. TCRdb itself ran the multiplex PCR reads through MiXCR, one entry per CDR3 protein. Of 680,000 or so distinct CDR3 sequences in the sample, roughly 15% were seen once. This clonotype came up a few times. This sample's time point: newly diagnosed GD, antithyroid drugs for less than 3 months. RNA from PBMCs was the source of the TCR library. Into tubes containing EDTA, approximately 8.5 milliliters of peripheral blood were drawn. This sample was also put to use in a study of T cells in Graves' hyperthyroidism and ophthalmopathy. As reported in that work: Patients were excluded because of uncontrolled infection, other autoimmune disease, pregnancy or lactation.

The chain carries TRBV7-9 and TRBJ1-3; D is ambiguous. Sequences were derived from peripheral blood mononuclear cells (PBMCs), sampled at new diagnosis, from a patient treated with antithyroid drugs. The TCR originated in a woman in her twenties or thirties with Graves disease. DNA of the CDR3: TGTGCCAGCAGCTCAGATGGAGCTGGAAACACCATATATTTT. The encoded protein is CASSSDGAGNTIYF.